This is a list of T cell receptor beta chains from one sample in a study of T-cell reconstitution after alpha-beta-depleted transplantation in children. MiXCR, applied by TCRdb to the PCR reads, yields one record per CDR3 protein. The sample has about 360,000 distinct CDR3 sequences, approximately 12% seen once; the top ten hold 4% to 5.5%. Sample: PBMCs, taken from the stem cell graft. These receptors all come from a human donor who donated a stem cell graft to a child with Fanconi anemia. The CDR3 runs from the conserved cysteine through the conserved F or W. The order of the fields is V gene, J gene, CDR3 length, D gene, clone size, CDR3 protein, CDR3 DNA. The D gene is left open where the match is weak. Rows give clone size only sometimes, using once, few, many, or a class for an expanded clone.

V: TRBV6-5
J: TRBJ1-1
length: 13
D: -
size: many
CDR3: CASSLTTNTEAFF
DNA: TGTGCCAGCAGTTTAACAACGAACACTGAAGCTTTCTTT

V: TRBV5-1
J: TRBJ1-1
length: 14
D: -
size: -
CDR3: CASSLEGVYSEAFF
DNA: TGCGCCAGCAGCTTGGAGGGGGTATACTCTGAAGCTTTCTTT

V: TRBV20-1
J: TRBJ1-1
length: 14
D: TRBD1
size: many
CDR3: CSATGGTGDTEAFF
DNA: TGCAGTGCTACGGGTGGTACAGGGGACACTGAAGCTTTCTTT

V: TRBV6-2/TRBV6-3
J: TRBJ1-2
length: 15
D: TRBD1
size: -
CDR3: CASRPPGQGPSGYTF
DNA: TGTGCCAGCAGACCCCCCGGACAGGGACCATCGGGCTACACCTTC

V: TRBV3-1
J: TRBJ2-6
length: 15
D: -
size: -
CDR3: CASSQEWAGSNVLTF
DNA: TGTGCCAGCAGCCAAGAATGGGCAGGGTCCAACGTCCTGACTTTC

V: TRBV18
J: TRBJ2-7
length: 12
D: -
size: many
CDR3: CASSGASYEQYF
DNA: TGTGCCAGCTCAGGGGCTTCCTACGAGCAGTACTTC

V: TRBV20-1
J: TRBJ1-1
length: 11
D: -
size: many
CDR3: CSVRFGIEAFF
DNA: TGCAGTGTCCGTTTCGGGATTGAAGCTTTCTTT

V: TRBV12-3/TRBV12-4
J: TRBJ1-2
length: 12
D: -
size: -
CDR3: CASSFTGSGYTF
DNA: TGTGCCAGCAGTTTTACGGGTTCCGGCTACACCTTC

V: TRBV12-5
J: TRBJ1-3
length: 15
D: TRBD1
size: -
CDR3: CASGYGTAPGNTIYF
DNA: TGTGCTAGTGGTTACGGGACAGCCCCGGGGAACACCATATATTTT

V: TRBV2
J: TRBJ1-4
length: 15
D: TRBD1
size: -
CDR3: CASSSTGTDNEKLFF
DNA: TGTGCCAGCAGTTCAACCGGGACAGATAATGAAAAACTGTTTTTT

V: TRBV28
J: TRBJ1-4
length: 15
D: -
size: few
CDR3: CASTGAATTNEKLFF
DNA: TGTGCCAGCACGGGAGCGGCTACAACTAATGAAAAACTGTTTTTT

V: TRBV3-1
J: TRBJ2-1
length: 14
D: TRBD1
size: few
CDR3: CASSQGPGGNEQFF
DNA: TGTGCCAGCAGCCAAGGTCCAGGGGGCAACGAGCAGTTCTTC

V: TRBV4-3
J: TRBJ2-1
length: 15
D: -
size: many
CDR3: CASSQGEFSYNEQFF
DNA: TGCGCCAGCAGCCAGGGGGAGTTCTCCTACAATGAGCAGTTCTTC

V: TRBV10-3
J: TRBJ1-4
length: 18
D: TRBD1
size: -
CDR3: CAISESKGQVATNEKLFF
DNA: TGTGCCATCAGTGAGTCGAAGGGACAGGTCGCAACTAATGAAAAACTGTTTTTT

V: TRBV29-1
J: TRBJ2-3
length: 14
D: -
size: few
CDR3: CSVVARLESDTQYF
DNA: TGCAGCGTTGTCGCGAGACTAGAATCAGATACGCAGTATTTT

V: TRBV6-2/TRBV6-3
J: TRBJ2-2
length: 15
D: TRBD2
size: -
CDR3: CASSYWTSGGGELFF
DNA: TGTGCCAGCAGTTACTGGACTAGCGGCGGCGGGGAGCTGTTTTTT

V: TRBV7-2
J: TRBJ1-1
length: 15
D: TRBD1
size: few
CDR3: CASSLEGTANTEAFF
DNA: TGTGCCAGCAGCTTAGAAGGGACAGCAAACACTGAAGCTTTCTTT

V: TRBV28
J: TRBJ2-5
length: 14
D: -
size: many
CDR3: CASGSGAYGETQYF
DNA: TGTGCCAGCGGCTCAGGGGCCTATGGAGAGACCCAGTACTTC

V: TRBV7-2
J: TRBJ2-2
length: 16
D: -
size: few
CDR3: CASSLGRIRNTGELFF
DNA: TGTGCCAGCAGCTTAGGACGGATACGGAACACCGGGGAGCTGTTTTTT

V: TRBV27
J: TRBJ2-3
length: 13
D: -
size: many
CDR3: CASSLLNTDTQYF
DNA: TGTGCCAGCAGTTTGTTGAACACAGATACGCAGTATTTT

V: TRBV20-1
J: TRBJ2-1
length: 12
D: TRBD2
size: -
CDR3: CSASNGGGEQFF
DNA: TGCAGTGCTAGCAACGGCGGGGGTGAGCAGTTCTTC

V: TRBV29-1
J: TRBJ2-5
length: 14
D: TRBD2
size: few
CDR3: CSVLGLAGQETQYF
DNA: TGCAGCGTCCTCGGACTAGCGGGTCAAGAGACCCAGTACTTC

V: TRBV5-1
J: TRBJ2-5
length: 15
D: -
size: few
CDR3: CASSLSGRGQETQYF
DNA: TGCGCCAGCAGCTTGTCTGGCAGGGGTCAAGAGACCCAGTACTTC

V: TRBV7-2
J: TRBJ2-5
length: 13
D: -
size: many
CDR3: CASSFQSAETQYF
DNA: TGTGCCAGCAGCTTTCAGTCCGCGGAGACCCAGTACTTC

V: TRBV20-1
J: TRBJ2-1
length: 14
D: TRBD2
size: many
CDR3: CSARSGAPYNEQFF
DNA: TGCAGTGCCCGCAGCGGGGCGCCTTACAATGAGCAGTTCTTC

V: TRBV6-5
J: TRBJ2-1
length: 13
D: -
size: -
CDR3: CASSFQGPSEQFF
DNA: TGTGCCAGCAGTTTCCAGGGGCCAAGTGAGCAGTTCTTC

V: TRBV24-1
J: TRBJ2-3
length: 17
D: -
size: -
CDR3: CATSDSELGRITDTQYF
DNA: TGTGCCACCAGTGATTCTGAACTGGGACGAATCACAGATACGCAGTATTTT

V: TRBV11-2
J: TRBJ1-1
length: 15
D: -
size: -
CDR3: CASSLDLRGNTEAFF
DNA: TGTGCCAGCAGCTTAGATCTGAGAGGGAACACTGAAGCTTTCTTT

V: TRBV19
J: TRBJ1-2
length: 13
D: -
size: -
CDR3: CASIASGTYGYTF
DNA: TGTGCCAGTATCGCCAGCGGGACCTATGGCTACACCTTC

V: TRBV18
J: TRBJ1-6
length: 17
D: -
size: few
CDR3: CASSPLDPSVRGSPLHF
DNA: TGTGCCAGCTCACCATTAGACCCCTCTGTCAGGGGTTCACCCCTCCACTTT

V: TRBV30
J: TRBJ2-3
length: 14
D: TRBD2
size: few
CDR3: CATVKAGDTDTQYF
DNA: TGTGCCACTGTTAAAGCGGGGGACACAGATACGCAGTATTTT

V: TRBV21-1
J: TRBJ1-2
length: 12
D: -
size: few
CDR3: CASSTQEYGYTF
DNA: TGTGCCAGCAGCACTCAGGAGTATGGCTACACCTTC

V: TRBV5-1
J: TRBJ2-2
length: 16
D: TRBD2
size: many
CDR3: CASSPGLASNTGELFF
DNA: TGCGCCAGCAGTCCGGGACTAGCGTCGAACACCGGGGAGCTGTTTTTT

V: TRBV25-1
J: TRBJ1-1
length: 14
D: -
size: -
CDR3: CASSESRAGLLTFF
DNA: TGTGCCAGCAGTGAATCGAGGGCAGGGCTTTTAACTTTCTTT

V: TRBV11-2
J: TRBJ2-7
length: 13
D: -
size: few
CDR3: CASSLAGFDEQYF
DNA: TGTGCCAGCAGCTTAGCGGGATTCGACGAGCAGTACTTC

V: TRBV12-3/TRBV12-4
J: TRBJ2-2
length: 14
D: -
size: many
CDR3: CASSSNSLGGELFF
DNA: TGTGCCAGCAGTTCGAACTCATTGGGCGGGGAGCTGTTTTTT

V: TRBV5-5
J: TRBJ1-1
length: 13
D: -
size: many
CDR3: CASSRGGDTEAFF
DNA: TGTGCCAGCAGCCGCGGTGGTGACACTGAAGCTTTCTTT

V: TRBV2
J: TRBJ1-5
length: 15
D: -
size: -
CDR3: CASSPNGFSNQPQHF
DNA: TGTGCCAGCAGCCCGAATGGATTCAGCAATCAGCCCCAGCATTTT

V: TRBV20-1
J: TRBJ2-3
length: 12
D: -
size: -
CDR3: CSAQADTDTQYF
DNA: TGCAGTGCTCAAGCGGACACAGATACGCAGTATTTT

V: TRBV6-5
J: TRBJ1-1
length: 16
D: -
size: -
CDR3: CASSYHPAFTFTEAFF
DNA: TGTGCCAGCAGTTACCACCCGGCTTTCACATTCACTGAAGCTTTCTTT

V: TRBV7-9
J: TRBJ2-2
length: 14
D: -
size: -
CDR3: CASQPTANTGELFF
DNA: TGTGCCAGCCAACCGACAGCGAACACCGGGGAGCTGTTTTTT

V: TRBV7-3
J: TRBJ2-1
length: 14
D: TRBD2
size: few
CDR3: CASSLRGDRPEQFF
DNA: TGTGCCAGCAGCTTGCGGGGGGACCGCCCGGAGCAGTTCTTC

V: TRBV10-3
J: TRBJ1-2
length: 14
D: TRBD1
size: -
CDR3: CAISEERQGYGYTF
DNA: TGTGCCATCAGTGAAGAAAGACAGGGCTATGGCTACACCTTC

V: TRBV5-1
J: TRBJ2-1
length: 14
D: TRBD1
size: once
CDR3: CASSSGQGFNEQFF
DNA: TGCGCCAGCAGCTCGGGACAGGGGTTCAATGAGCAGTTCTTC

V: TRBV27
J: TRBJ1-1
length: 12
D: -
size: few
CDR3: CASSRHGTEAFF
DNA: TGTGCCAGCAGTCGACACGGCACTGAAGCTTTCTTT

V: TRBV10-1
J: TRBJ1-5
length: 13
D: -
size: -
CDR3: CATSGNGHQPQHF
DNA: TGCGCCACCTCAGGGAACGGACATCAGCCCCAGCATTTT

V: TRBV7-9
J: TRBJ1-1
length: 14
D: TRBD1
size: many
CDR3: CASSFGTANTEAFF
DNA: TGTGCCAGCAGCTTCGGGACAGCTAACACTGAAGCTTTCTTT

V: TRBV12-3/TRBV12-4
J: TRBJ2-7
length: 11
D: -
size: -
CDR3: CASSFHGTEYF
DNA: TGTGCCAGCAGTTTCCATGGGACTGAGTACTTC

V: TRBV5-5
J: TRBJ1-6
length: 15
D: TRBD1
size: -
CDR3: CASSLVTGGYSPLHF
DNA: TGTGCCAGCAGCTTGGTAACAGGGGGCTACTCACCCCTCCACTTT

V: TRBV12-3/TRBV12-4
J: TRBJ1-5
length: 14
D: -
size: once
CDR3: CASSFDNDNQPQHF
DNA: TGTGCCAGCAGTTTCGACAACGACAATCAGCCCCAGCATTTT

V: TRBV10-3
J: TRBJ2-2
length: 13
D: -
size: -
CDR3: CAIRGANTGELFF
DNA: TGTGCCATCAGGGGGGCGAACACCGGGGAGCTGTTTTTT

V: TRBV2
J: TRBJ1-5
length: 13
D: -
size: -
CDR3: CASSVHSNQPQHF
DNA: TGTGCCAGCAGTGTTCATAGCAATCAGCCCCAGCATTTT

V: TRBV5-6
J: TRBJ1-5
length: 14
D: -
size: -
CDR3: CASSPAGGNQPQHF
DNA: TGTGCCAGCAGCCCCGCCGGAGGCAATCAGCCCCAGCATTTT

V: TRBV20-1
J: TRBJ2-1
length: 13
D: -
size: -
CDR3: CSANPDPYNEQFF
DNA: TGCAGTGCTAACCCGGACCCCTACAATGAGCAGTTCTTC

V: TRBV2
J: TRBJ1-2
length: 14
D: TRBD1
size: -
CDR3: CASSGDSGAYGYTF
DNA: TGTGCCAGCAGTGGGGACAGCGGGGCCTATGGCTACACCTTC

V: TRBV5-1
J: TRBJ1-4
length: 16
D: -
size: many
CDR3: CASSAPDSSTNEKLFF
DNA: TGCGCCAGCAGCGCCCCGGACAGTTCGACTAATGAAAAACTGTTTTTT

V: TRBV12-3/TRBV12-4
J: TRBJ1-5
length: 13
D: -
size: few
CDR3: CASSPRERQPQHF
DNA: TGTGCCAGCAGCCCCCGTGAGCGGCAGCCCCAGCATTTT

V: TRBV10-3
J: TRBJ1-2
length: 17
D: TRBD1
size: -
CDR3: CAISEDRGANKNYGYTF
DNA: TGTGCCATCAGTGAAGACAGGGGCGCTAACAAGAACTATGGCTACACCTTC